The entry that follows covers one T cell receptor beta chain sequence. The CDR3 length is 21 residues. The sample comes from a study of blood T cell repertoires in COVID-19. Study context: The origin of the acute and convalescent COVID-19 samples was the United States, Italy and Spain. Sources were T cells, B-cell-depleted T cells, or PBMCs; the material itself was cDNA or gDNA.

Authors' processing steps: Scientists estimated how many nucleated cells there were by amplifying reference gene primers. The assay was immunoSEQ multiplex PCR, and TCRdb's table has in-frame clones only and misses some. The V and J calls and clone size were taken over from that table, and D and trimming were inferred from the DNA. The sample has 200,000 to 250,000 clones; about 80% are singletons. Material for sequencing was peripheral blood. The sequence derives from a woman aged 80 or older with acute or convalescent COVID-19. The chain is built from TRBV21-1 and TRBJ1-1; TRBD1 was called by the table and not checked on the DNA. TRBV21-1 has pseudogene status. The CDR3: CASSKKLGTGGYLPSNTEAFF. CDR3 bases: TGTGCCAGCAGCAAAAAACTAGGGACAGGGGGATACCTTCCTTCGAACACTGAAGCTTTCTTT.